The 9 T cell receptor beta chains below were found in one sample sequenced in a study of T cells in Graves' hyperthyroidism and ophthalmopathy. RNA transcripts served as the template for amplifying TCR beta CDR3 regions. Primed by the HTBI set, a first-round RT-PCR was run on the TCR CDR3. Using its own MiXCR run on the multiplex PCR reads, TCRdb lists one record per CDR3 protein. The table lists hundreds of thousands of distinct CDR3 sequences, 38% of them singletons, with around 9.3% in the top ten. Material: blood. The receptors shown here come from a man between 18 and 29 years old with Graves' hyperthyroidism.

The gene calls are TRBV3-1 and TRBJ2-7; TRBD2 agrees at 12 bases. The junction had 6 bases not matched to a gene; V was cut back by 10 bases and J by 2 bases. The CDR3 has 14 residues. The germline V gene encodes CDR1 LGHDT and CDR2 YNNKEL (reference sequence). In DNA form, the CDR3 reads TGTGCCACCCAGCTAGCGGGAGGGACCTACGAGCAGTACTTC. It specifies CATQLAGGTYEQYF.

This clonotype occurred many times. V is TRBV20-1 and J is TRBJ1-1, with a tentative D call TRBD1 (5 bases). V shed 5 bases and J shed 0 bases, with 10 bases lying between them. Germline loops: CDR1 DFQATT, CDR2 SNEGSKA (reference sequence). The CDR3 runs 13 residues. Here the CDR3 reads CSAPDTLNTEAFF. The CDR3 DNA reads TGCAGTGCTCCGGACACTTTGAACACTGAAGCTTTCTTT.

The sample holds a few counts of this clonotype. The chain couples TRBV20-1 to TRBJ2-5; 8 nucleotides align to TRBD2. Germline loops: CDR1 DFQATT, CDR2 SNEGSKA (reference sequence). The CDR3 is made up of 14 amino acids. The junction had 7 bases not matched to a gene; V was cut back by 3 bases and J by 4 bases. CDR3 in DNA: TGCAGTGCTAGTCTCCCGGGACTAGGAGAGACCCAGTACTTC. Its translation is CSASLPGLGETQYF.

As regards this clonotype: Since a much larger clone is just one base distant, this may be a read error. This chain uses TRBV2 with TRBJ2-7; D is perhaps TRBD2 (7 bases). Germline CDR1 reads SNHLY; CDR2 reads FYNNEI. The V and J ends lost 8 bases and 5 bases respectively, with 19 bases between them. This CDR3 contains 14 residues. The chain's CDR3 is CASGVGGRIDEQYF. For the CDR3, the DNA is TGTGCCAGCGGTGTCGGGGGGCGCATCGACGAGCAGTACTTC. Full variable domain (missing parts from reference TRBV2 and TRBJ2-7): EPEVTQTPSHQVTQMGQEVILRCVPISNHLYFYWYRQILGQKVEFLVSFYNNEISEKSEIFDDQFSVERPDGSNFTLKIRSTKLEDSAMYFCASGVGGRIDEQYFGPGTRLTVT.

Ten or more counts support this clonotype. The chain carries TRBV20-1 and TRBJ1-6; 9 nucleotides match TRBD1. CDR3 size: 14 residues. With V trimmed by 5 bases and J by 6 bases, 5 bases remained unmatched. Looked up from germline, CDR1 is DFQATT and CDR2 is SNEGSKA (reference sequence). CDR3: CSALQGAGNSPLHF. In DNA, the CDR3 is TGCAGTGCTTTACAGGGGGCGGGTAATTCACCCCTCCACTTT.

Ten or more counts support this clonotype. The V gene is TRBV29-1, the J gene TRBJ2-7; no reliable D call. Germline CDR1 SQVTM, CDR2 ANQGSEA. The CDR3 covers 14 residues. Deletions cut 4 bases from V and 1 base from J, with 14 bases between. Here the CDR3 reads CSVVPGTDSYEQYF. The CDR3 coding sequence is TGCAGCGTTGTCCCCGGAACAGATTCCTACGAGCAGTACTTC.

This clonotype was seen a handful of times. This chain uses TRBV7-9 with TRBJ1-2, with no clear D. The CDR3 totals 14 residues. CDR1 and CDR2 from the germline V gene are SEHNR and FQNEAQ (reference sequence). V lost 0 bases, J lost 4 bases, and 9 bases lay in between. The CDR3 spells CASSLAGHLYGYTF. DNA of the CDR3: TGTGCCAGCAGCTTAGCTGGTCACCTCTATGGCTACACCTTC.

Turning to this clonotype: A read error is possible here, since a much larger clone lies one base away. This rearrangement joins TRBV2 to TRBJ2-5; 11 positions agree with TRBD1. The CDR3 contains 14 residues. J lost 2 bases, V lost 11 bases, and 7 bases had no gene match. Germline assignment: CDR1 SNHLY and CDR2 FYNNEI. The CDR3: CAGGQGALQETQYF. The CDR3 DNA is TGTGCCGGCGGACAGGGGGCGTTACAAGAGACCCAGTACTTC.

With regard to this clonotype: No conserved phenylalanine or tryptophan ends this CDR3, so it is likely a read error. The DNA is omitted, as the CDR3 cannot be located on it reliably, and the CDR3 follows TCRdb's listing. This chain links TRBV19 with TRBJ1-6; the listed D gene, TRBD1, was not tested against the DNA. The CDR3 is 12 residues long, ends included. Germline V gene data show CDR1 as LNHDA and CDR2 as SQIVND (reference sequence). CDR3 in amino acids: CASSWGDSPPHL.